This TCR beta chain was found in a study of cytomegalovirus exposure and HLA in healthy donors. Study as a whole: The use of the same platform for the roughly 120 validation repertoires and the approximately 730 first-cohort repertoires was reported by a later analysis. Points from the study as a whole: Cytomegalovirus association was listed for 170 or so TCR beta chains. Diagnosis of cytomegalovirus status made by the classifier reportedly showed high specificity and sensitivity.

The length of the CDR3 is 16 residues. CDR1 SGHRS and CDR2 YFSETQ come from the germline V gene. Trimming left V 4 bases short and J 4 bases short, with 21 bases between. About this clone itself: The antigen remains undetermined.

From the roughly 120-subject validation cohort, which was separate from the roughly 620-subject first cohort, the donors were drawn. Sequencing was performed with immunoSEQ multiplex PCR; in TCRdb, only in-frame clones are kept and a portion is missing. The sample lists 130,000 to 150,000 clones, approximately 84% occurring once. What was sequenced was PBMCs. The gene calls are TRBV5-1 and TRBJ2-7, with D possibly TRBD1 on 5 matching bases. This receptor was identified in a woman younger than 45 in good health and CMV-seronegative. The CDR3 DNA is TGCGCCAGCAGCCTAAACGCAGCGACAGCTCCTTACGAGCAGTACTTC. It specifies CASSLNAATAPYEQYF. Drawing the rest from reference TRBV5-1 and TRBJ2-7, the complete variable domain is KAGVTQTPRYLIKTRGQQVTLSCSPISGHRSVSWYQQTPGQGLQFLFEYFSETQRNKGNFPGRFSGRQFSNSRSEMNVSTLELGDSALYLCASSLNAATAPYEQYFGPGTRLTVT.